These T cell receptor beta chains were read from a single sample in a study of T cells after posttransplantation cyclophosphamide. Some clones are missing from TCRdb's copy, which holds only in-frame ones; the method was immunoSEQ multiplex PCR. The profile shows about 46,000 clones, about 90% of them singletons. Sequenced material: PBMCs. The receptors were gathered from a woman aged 45-65 years in good health and a related stem cell transplant donor. Each CDR3 is given with its conserved first and last residue. D genes are given only for firm matches. Size values are once, few and many counts, or a class for expanded clones, and some rows have none.

D gene: NA; J gene: TRBJ2-4; clone size: NA; V gene: TRBV7-9; CDR3 DNA: TGTGCCAGCAGCCGCCGGGACACCGGAGCCAAAAACATTCAGTACTTC; CDR3 protein: CASSRRDTGAKNIQYF
D gene: NA; J gene: TRBJ2-1; clone size: NA; V gene: TRBV5-4; CDR3 DNA: TGTGCCAGCAGCATTAGCGGAGATTCCTACAATGAGCAGTTCTTC; CDR3 protein: CASSISGDSYNEQFF
D gene: TRBD1; J gene: TRBJ2-5; clone size: NA; V gene: TRBV11-3; CDR3 DNA: TGTGCCAGCAGCTTAAGGTGGACAGGGGAAGGGGAGACCCAGTACTTC; CDR3 protein: CASSLRWTGEGETQYF
D gene: NA; J gene: TRBJ2-2; clone size: NA; V gene: TRBV6-5; CDR3 DNA: TGTGCCAGCAGCCGCTTTCCGGCCGGGGAGCTGTTTTTT; CDR3 protein: CASSRFPAGELFF
D gene: TRBD1; J gene: TRBJ2-5; clone size: NA; V gene: TRBV18; CDR3 DNA: TGTGCCAGCTCACTGGGACAGGGGGCTGAGACCCAGTACTTC; CDR3 protein: CASSLGQGAETQYF
D gene: NA; J gene: TRBJ2-7; clone size: NA; V gene: TRBV7-9; CDR3 DNA: TGTGCCAGCAGACCCACAAGCTCCTACGAGCAGTACTTC; CDR3 protein: CASRPTSSYEQYF
D gene: NA; J gene: TRBJ1-2; clone size: NA; V gene: TRBV5-1; CDR3 DNA: TGCGCCAGCAGCTGGGACACCTCTAACTATGGCTACACCTTC; CDR3 protein: CASSWDTSNYGYTF
D gene: TRBD1; J gene: TRBJ1-2; clone size: NA; V gene: TRBV10-2; CDR3 DNA: TGCGCCAGCAGTGAGTCGTTGGGACAGGGGACGTATGGCTACACCTTC; CDR3 protein: CASSESLGQGTYGYTF
D gene: TRBD2; J gene: TRBJ2-1; clone size: NA; V gene: TRBV9; CDR3 DNA: TGTGCCAGCAGCAAAATTAGCGGGAGGGCTGATGAGCAGTTCTTC; CDR3 protein: CASSKISGRADEQFF
D gene: NA; J gene: TRBJ2-7; clone size: NA; V gene: TRBV19; CDR3 DNA: TGTGCCAGTACACCCGCCGGGTCGATCTACGAGCAGTACTTC; CDR3 protein: CASTPAGSIYEQYF
D gene: NA; J gene: TRBJ2-3; clone size: NA; V gene: TRBV5-4; CDR3 DNA: TGTGCCAGCAGCTTGGACCGGTCTAGCACAGATACGCAGTATTTT; CDR3 protein: CASSLDRSSTDTQYF
D gene: TRBD1; J gene: TRBJ1-2; clone size: NA; V gene: TRBV15; CDR3 DNA: TGTGCCACCAGCAGAGACTTGGGACAGGGGGTGTATGGCTACACCTTC; CDR3 protein: CATSRDLGQGVYGYTF
D gene: TRBD1; J gene: TRBJ1-6; clone size: NA; V gene: TRBV27; CDR3 DNA: TGTGCCAGCAGTGGGACAGGGCCCCATAATTCACCCCTCCACTTT; CDR3 protein: CASSGTGPHNSPLHF
D gene: NA; J gene: TRBJ2-1; clone size: NA; V gene: TRBV29-1; CDR3 DNA: TGCAGCGTTGAAGGGAGGGGTGAGCAGTTCTTC; CDR3 protein: CSVEGRGEQFF
D gene: TRBD1; J gene: TRBJ1-1; clone size: NA; V gene: TRBV7-2; CDR3 DNA: TGTGCCAGCAGCTCTGGGACAGGGGGCGCGGACACTGAAGCTTTCTTT; CDR3 protein: CASSSGTGGADTEAFF
D gene: TRBD1; J gene: TRBJ2-7; clone size: NA; V gene: TRBV28; CDR3 DNA: TGTGCCAGCAGTTTCGGCGGTGACAGGGGCTACGAGCAGTACTTC; CDR3 protein: CASSFGGDRGYEQYF
D gene: NA; J gene: TRBJ2-7; clone size: NA; V gene: TRBV5-5; CDR3 DNA: TGTGCCAGCAGCTTGTCGGGGGATCCGGGGGACGACTACGAGCAGTACTTC; CDR3 protein: CASSLSGDPGDDYEQYF
D gene: TRBD2; J gene: TRBJ2-2; clone size: NA; V gene: TRBV4-1; CDR3 DNA: TGCGCCACCAGCGTAGCGGGAGGGTCCGGGGAGCTGTTTTTT; CDR3 protein: CATSVAGGSGELFF
D gene: TRBD1; J gene: TRBJ1-2; clone size: NA; V gene: TRBV27; CDR3 DNA: TGTGCCAGCAGTAACGGGCCACAGGGGTATGGCTACACCTTC; CDR3 protein: CASSNGPQGYGYTF
D gene: NA; J gene: TRBJ2-7; clone size: NA; V gene: TRBV2; CDR3 DNA: TGTGCCAGCAGTGAATCGGTAGAAACCTACGAGCAGTACTTC; CDR3 protein: CASSESVETYEQYF
D gene: NA; J gene: TRBJ1-1; clone size: NA; V gene: TRBV20-1; CDR3 DNA: TGCAGTGCTAGCCAGGGGTTGAAAGCTTTCTTT; CDR3 protein: CSASQGLKAFF
D gene: NA; J gene: TRBJ2-7; clone size: NA; V gene: TRBV28; CDR3 DNA: TGTGCCAGCAGCGGGCCGCGGGGCGAGCAGTACTTC; CDR3 protein: CASSGPRGEQYF
D gene: NA; J gene: TRBJ2-7; clone size: NA; V gene: TRBV28; CDR3 DNA: TGTGCCAGCAGTTTAAGTGGCGGGGCCTCCGGGGACGAGCAGTACTTC; CDR3 protein: CASSLSGGASGDEQYF
D gene: NA; J gene: TRBJ2-1; clone size: NA; V gene: TRBV5-6; CDR3 DNA: TGTGCCAGCTCTAACTGGGGAGGTGCGATCGATGAGCAGTTCTTC; CDR3 protein: CASSNWGGAIDEQFF
D gene: TRBD1; J gene: TRBJ2-3; clone size: NA; V gene: TRBV11-3; CDR3 DNA: TGTGCCAGCAGCGAGGGGGCTCCAGATACGCAGTATTTT; CDR3 protein: CASSEGAPDTQYF
D gene: TRBD2; J gene: TRBJ2-1; clone size: NA; V gene: TRBV5-1; CDR3 DNA: TGCGCCAGCAGCTCAAGCGGGAGGGACAACAATGAGCAGTTCTTC; CDR3 protein: CASSSSGRDNNEQFF
D gene: NA; J gene: TRBJ2-2; clone size: NA; V gene: TRBV6-5; CDR3 DNA: TGTGCCAGCAGCAAGATTCGGGGTGACACCGGGGAGCTGTTTTTT; CDR3 protein: CASSKIRGDTGELFF
D gene: NA; J gene: TRBJ2-1; clone size: once; V gene: TRBV27; CDR3 DNA: TGTCGTTGTGCGGATGAGCAGTTCTTC; CDR3 protein: CRCADEQFF
D gene: NA; J gene: TRBJ1-2; clone size: NA; V gene: TRBV6-5; CDR3 DNA: TGTGCCAGCAGGGACACCAACTATGGCTACACCTTC; CDR3 protein: CASRDTNYGYTF
D gene: TRBD1; J gene: TRBJ2-7; clone size: NA; V gene: TRBV6-1; CDR3 DNA: TGTGCCAGCAGTGAAGCGGGACAGTTCTACGAGCAGTACTTC; CDR3 protein: CASSEAGQFYEQYF
D gene: TRBD1; J gene: TRBJ2-7; clone size: NA; V gene: TRBV7-2; CDR3 DNA: TGTGCCAGCAGCTTCGGACAGGGAAGGGACGAGCAGTACTTC; CDR3 protein: CASSFGQGRDEQYF
D gene: TRBD1; J gene: TRBJ2-7; clone size: NA; V gene: TRBV19; CDR3 DNA: TGTGCCAGTGCCTCCGGGACAGGGTCGGGCGAGCAGTACTTC; CDR3 protein: CASASGTGSGEQYF
D gene: NA; J gene: TRBJ1-2; clone size: NA; V gene: TRBV9; CDR3 DNA: TGTGCCAGCAGCCCGGGGGGGGGTTTGAGGAACTATGGCTACACCTTC; CDR3 protein: CASSPGGGLRNYGYTF
D gene: TRBD1; J gene: TRBJ2-1; clone size: NA; V gene: TRBV9; CDR3 DNA: TGTGCCAGCAGCGCTCCCAAGAACAGGGGGCAGATTGAGCAGTTCTTC; CDR3 protein: CASSAPKNRGQIEQFF
D gene: TRBD2; J gene: TRBJ2-3; clone size: NA; V gene: TRBV7-2; CDR3 DNA: TGTGCCAGCAGCCAGGTTGAGCGGGGGGACACAGATACGCAGTATTTT; CDR3 protein: CASSQVERGDTDTQYF
D gene: NA; J gene: TRBJ2-1; clone size: NA; V gene: TRBV7-7; CDR3 DNA: TGTGCTAGCAGCTTAGGGATGGACAGTGGCGATGAGCAGTTCTTC; CDR3 protein: CASSLGMDSGDEQFF
D gene: NA; J gene: TRBJ1-5; clone size: NA; V gene: TRBV7-2; CDR3 DNA: TGTGCCAGCCGAGACACAGGGTTCAGCAATCAGCCCCAGCATTTT; CDR3 protein: CASRDTGFSNQPQHF
D gene: NA; J gene: TRBJ1-1; clone size: few; V gene: TRBV2; CDR3 DNA: TGTGCCAGCAGTGAAGGAGAGTACGCTGAAGCTTTCTTT; CDR3 protein: CASSEGEYAEAFF
D gene: TRBD1; J gene: TRBJ2-7; clone size: NA; V gene: TRBV6-1; CDR3 DNA: TGTGCCAGCAGTGATATGGGACAGGGGAAGCAGTACTTC; CDR3 protein: CASSDMGQGKQYF
D gene: NA; J gene: TRBJ2-2; clone size: NA; V gene: TRBV19; CDR3 DNA: TGTGCGGGACAGAACACCGGGGAGCTGTTTTTT; CDR3 protein: CAGQNTGELFF
D gene: NA; J gene: TRBJ1-2; clone size: NA; V gene: TRBV10-2; CDR3 DNA: TGCGCCAGCATCTCTCGGAGGGGATCTGGCGGCTACACCTTC; CDR3 protein: CASISRRGSGGYTF
D gene: NA; J gene: TRBJ2-7; clone size: NA; V gene: TRBV27; CDR3 DNA: TGTGCCAGCAGTTATCCTAGCTCCGAGCAGTACTTC; CDR3 protein: CASSYPSSEQYF
D gene: TRBD1; J gene: TRBJ2-4; clone size: NA; V gene: TRBV19; CDR3 DNA: TGTGCCAGTAGCCAGGGACAGGCTAAAAACATTCAGTACTTC; CDR3 protein: CASSQGQAKNIQYF
D gene: TRBD2; J gene: TRBJ2-7; clone size: once; V gene: TRBV6-1; CDR3 DNA: TGTGCCAGCAGTGAACAGCGGGGGGGCTTGCAGTACTTC; CDR3 protein: CASSEQRGGLQYF